The sample holds many counts of the clone carrying this T cell receptor beta chain. Time point defined: pre-sensitization, week 0. Regarding treatment: therapeutic diphenylcyclopropenone sensitization with weekly scalp DPC. Blood sampling preceded each patch test application. This sample was included in a study of human T cells and chemical hapten exposure. Across the study: An approximately 2 cm by approximately 2 cm inner upper arm patch received 2% DPC for sensitization. DPC 0.01% went on the upper back by patch test, with reading at 6 days. Alopecia areata, totalis or universalis was found in mostly female patients.

TCRdb used MiXCR to reprocess the RACE reads, holding one entry per CDR3 protein. The sample records more than 300,000 distinct CDR3 sequences, roughly 5% being singletons. Germline V gene sequence: CDR1 MDHEN, CDR2 SYDVKM. This CDR3 is 19 amino acids long. V was pared by 2 bases and J by 5 bases, with 27 bases between. The sequence was obtained from a woman aged 50 to 60 with alopecia areata. Some clones in this sample may be carry-over from other donors' samples. Sequenced here: whole blood, sampled in connection with sensitization to the hapten diphenylcyclopropenone (DPC). This chain links TRBV28 with TRBJ1-2; D may be TRBD1 (5 bases). The CDR3 nucleotides are TGTGCCAGCAGTTTACCTCGCCAGGGTCGAGCTCAGAGCATATATGGCTACACCTTC. Protein: CASSLPRQGRAQSIYGYTF.